The subject of this entry is one TCR beta chain. This specimen comes from a study of blood T cell repertoires in COVID-19. The method was immunoSEQ multiplex PCR; TCRdb's version includes in-frame clones alone and lacks a portion of them. This sample has around 200,000 clones, with around 83% found just once. The clonotype comes from a woman aged 50 to 65 with acute or convalescent COVID-19. Sequenced input: peripheral blood.

In DNA, the CDR3 is TGTGCCAGCAGCTATACTAGCGGGAGGTACGAGCAGTACTTC. This encodes CASSYTSGRYEQYF. The V gene is TRBV11-2, the J gene TRBJ2-7; TRBD2 agrees at 12 bases. The V and J ends lost 4 bases and 4 bases, in that order; junction bases with no gene match: 2. Germline loops: CDR1 SGHAT, CDR2 FQNNGV. The CDR3 runs to 14 residues. Supplemented by reference TRBV11-2 and TRBJ2-7, the full variable domain reads EAGVAQSPRYKIIEKRQSVAFWCNPISGHATLYWYQQILGQGPKLLIQFQNNGVVDDSQLPKDRFSAERLKGVDSTLKIQPAKLEDSAVYLCASSYTSGRYEQYFGPGTRLTVT.